The present TCR beta chain was sequenced within a study of shared T cell receptors in the human thymus. Measured with immunoSEQ multiplex PCR; TCRdb has only the in-frame clones, and not every one. The data hold some 700,000 clones, with approximately 83% observed a single time. The CDR3 sequence is 12 residues long. CDR1 and CDR2 (germline): SGHAT, FQNNGV. V lost 5 bases and J 6 bases, leaving 10 bases between the germline ends. The data also belong to a second study, concerning human thymus T cells. According to that study: Having corrective surgery for congenital heart defects, healthy Finnish infants were the ones who donated. The thymus was resected at corrective cardiac surgery. Repertoires from thymus and blood appeared to show biased V and J gene usage.

The sequence came from a girl under three years old with a congenital heart defect. The sample comprised thymocytes. The chain couples TRBV11-2 to TRBJ1-1; no definite D call. In DNA form, the CDR3 reads TGTGCCAGCAGCCTTGCAGTCCCTGAAGCTTTCTTT. Its protein is CASSLAVPEAFF.